The 31 T cell receptor beta chains in this list originate from one sample, sequenced in a study of Ad26.COV2.S vaccination and SARS-CoV-2 variants (dated by TCRdb to the early 2020s). Receptor amplification or capture employed the immunoSEQ multiplex PCR assay. TCRdb's version of the immuneACCESS table is confined to in-frame rearrangements and falls short of the full clone set. An unresolved V gene accounts for under half of the shortfall where checked; the remainder is of unknown origin. The sample records around 450,000 clones, 80% to 95% of which are singletons. 9.5% to 15% of the sample goes to the ten largest clones. Per the publication, the treatment or condition label means: roughly 20 received Ad26.COV2.S at low or high dose, single or two shots; several received placebo; per-sample allocation not given. Repertoires of vaccine and placebo recipients were sequenced from samples taken on day 63 after the first injection.

Source: peripheral blood, taken in a trial of Ad26.COV2.S vaccine versus placebo. All receptors derive from a person between 18 and 60 years old who received the Ad26.COV2.S COVID-19 vaccine or a placebo.

The CDR3 coding sequence is TGTGCCAGCAGCCGGGGTAGGACCGGGGAGCTGTTTTTT. Its translation is CASSRGRTGELFF. V is TRBV12-3 or TRBV12-4 and J is TRBJ2-2; a weak D match, TRBD2 (5 bases). This CDR3 region has 13 residues. Trimming shortened V by 6 bases and J by 5 bases, and 10 bases separated the two germline ends.

The chain carries TRBV2 and TRBJ1-1; the match to TRBD1 covers 9 bases. V shed 7 bases and J 7 bases; nucleotides not matched to a gene: 7. This CDR3 comprises 13 residues. The V gene's germline CDR1 is SNHLY and CDR2 FYNNEI. Written as DNA, the CDR3 is TGTGCCAGCACAAACGACAGGGGGGGTGAAGCTTTCTTT. It specifies CASTNDRGGEAFF.

This clone was seen a single time. This sequence joins TRBV6-5 and TRBJ1-6, with D hard to call. The V and J ends lost 8 bases and 2 bases respectively, with 7 bases between them. The CDR3 contains 13 residues. CDR1 is MNHEY and CDR2 is SVGAGI in the germline V gene. The DNA for the CDR3 is TGTGCCAGCTCCACTACCTATAATTCACCCCTCCACTTT. Its protein product is CASSTTYNSPLHF.

This chain uses TRBV5-6 with TRBJ2-3; TRBD1 matches at 9 bases. The CDR3 totals 14 residues. The V segment lost 4 bases and the J segment 3 bases; nucleotides outside the gene matches: 3. Germline assignment: CDR1 SGHDT and CDR2 YYEEEE. The CDR3 spells CASSMGQGTDTQYF. In DNA, the CDR3 is TGTGCCAGCAGCATGGGACAGGGAACAGATACGCAGTATTTT.

The V call is TRBV7-2, the J call TRBJ2-7; a possible D gene is TRBD2 (5 bases). Trimming left V 0 bases short and J 7 bases short, with 10 bases between. Germline V gene data show CDR1 as SGHTA and CDR2 as FQGNSA. This CDR3 has 13 residues. The CDR3 sequence: CASSLASESEQYF. CDR3 bases: TGTGCCAGCAGCTTAGCTAGCGAGTCGGAGCAGTACTTC.

This chain connects TRBV3-1 (or the pseudogene TRBV3-2) to TRBJ2-1; 8 nucleotides match TRBD1. Germline V lookup: CDR1 LGHDT, CDR2 YNNKEL (reference sequence). The CDR3 loop spans 18 amino acids. The V and J ends lost 1 base and 6 bases, in that order; junction bases with no gene match: 14. The chain's CDR3 is CASSQAGPQGESTNEQFF. DNA of the CDR3: TGTGCCAGCAGCCAAGCGGGGCCACAGGGGGAGAGTACCAATGAGCAGTTCTTC.

The chain is built from TRBV2 and TRBJ1-5, with D unresolved. The V end was cut by 3 bases, the J end by 1 base, with 7 bases between. The germline gives CDR1 SNHLY, CDR2 FYNNEI. The CDR3 is 14 amino acids. The CDR3 spells CASSDGRSNQPQHF. DNA of the CDR3: TGTGCCAGCAGTGACGGAAGGAGCAATCAGCCCCAGCATTTT.

CDR3 coding DNA: TGTGCCAGCAGCATGGAAAGGGCCCTAGGGGGCTACACCTTC. The encoded protein is CASSMERALGGYTF. The V and J genes are TRBV13 and TRBJ1-2; D is unclear. Deletions cut 5 bases from V and 8 bases from J, with 18 bases between. CDR1 and CDR2 from the germline V gene are PRHDT and FYEKMQ (reference sequence). The CDR3 contains 14 residues.

This chain uses TRBV10-2 with TRBJ2-1, with D perhaps TRBD1 or TRBD2 (5 bases each). The length of the CDR3 is 17 residues. Germline CDR1 reads WSHSY; CDR2 reads SAAADI. V dropped 4 bases and J dropped 4 bases, with 20 bases sitting between them. The CDR3 DNA reads TGCGCCAGCAGTGGCTCCGGGACGCCCGGTGGGTACAATGAGCAGTTCTTC. It encodes CASSGSGTPGGYNEQFF.

The chain links TRBV21-1 to TRBJ2-4; TRBD1, the table's D call, lacks a check against the DNA. TRBV21-1 is a listed pseudogene. CDR3 size: 17 residues. The CDR3 loop is CASSPGTGLLAKNIQYF. The DNA of the CDR3 is TGTGCCAGCAGCCCCGGGACAGGGTTACTAGCCAAAAACATTCAGTACTTC.

The rearrangement uses TRBV19 and TRBJ1-1; 8 bases map to TRBD1. Germline V CDR1 and CDR2: LNHDA, SQIVND (reference sequence). Unmatched junction bases numbered 9, after V lost 7 bases and J lost 2 bases. The CDR3 totals 15 residues. CDR3 protein: CASTRQGAENTEAFF. The CDR3 DNA reads as TGTGCCAGTACACGGCAGGGGGCGGAAAACACTGAAGCTTTCTTT.

J is TRBJ2-7 and V is TRBV7-2, with D perhaps TRBD1 or TRBD2 (6 bases each). V lost 10 bases and J lost 0, with 13 bases in between. The germline V gene encodes CDR1 SGHTA and CDR2 FQGNSA. This CDR3 is built from 13 residues. The CDR3 DNA is TGTGCCACCTCCGGGGGCGGCTCCTACGAGCAGTACTTC. It yields the protein CATSGGGSYEQYF.

The chain recombines TRBV5-4 with TRBJ1-6; no clear D. In germline, CDR1 is SGHNT, CDR2 YYREEE (reference sequence). The CDR3 extends over 14 amino acids. V dropped 1 base and J dropped 5 bases, with 7 bases sitting between them. CDR3 bases: TGTGCCAGCAGCTTGCGAACAAATAATTCACCCCTCCACTTT. Protein: CASSLRTNNSPLHF. Full variable domain (outside the CDR3, taken from reference TRBV5-4 and TRBJ1-6): ETGVTQSPTHLIKTRGQQVTLRCSSQSGHNTVSWYQQALGQGPQFIFQYYREEENGRGNFPPRFSGLQFPNYSSELNVNALELDDSALYLCASSLRTNNSPLHFGNGTRLTVT.

The gene calls are TRBV7-8 and TRBJ1-5, with 7 bases that match TRBD1. The germline CDR1 and CDR2 sequences are SGHVS and FQNEAQ. This CDR3 region has 17 residues. Trimming removed 1 base from V and 1 base from J; junction bases left unmatched: 7. CDR3 coding DNA: TGTGCCAGCAGCTTAGACCCAGGGGGATTGAGCAATCAGCCCCAGCATTTT. This gives the protein CASSLDPGGLSNQPQHF.

As for this clone: Other DNA sequences in this specimen translate into the identical CDR3. The chain employs TRBV7-2 and TRBJ2-7, with unresolved D. CDR1 and CDR2 from the germline V gene are SGHTA and FQGNSA. Trimming took 0 bases from V and 3 from J, leaving 6 bases between them. The CDR3 is made up of 13 amino acids. CDR3 DNA sequence: TGTGCCAGCAGCTTAGCGGGCGGCTACGAGCAGTACTTC. Protein sequence: CASSLAGGYEQYF.

The chain uses TRBV11-2 and TRBJ1-1, with D possibly TRBD1 on 5 matching bases. The germline CDR1 and CDR2 sequences are SGHAT and FQNNGV. The CDR3 is 15 amino acids. V lost 3 bases to trimming and J lost 6 bases, with 17 bases between them. CDR3 region: CASSLINSQGAEAFF. CDR3 coding DNA: TGTGCCAGCAGCTTGATAAACTCACAAGGGGCTGAAGCTTTCTTT.

J is TRBJ2-1 and V is TRBV20-1; D uncertain. This CDR3 has 11 amino acids. Trimming left V 3 bases short and J 7 bases short, with 7 bases between. From germline, CDR1 is DFQATT and CDR2 SNEGSKA (reference sequence). The CDR3 sequence: CSASRSNEQFF. DNA for the CDR3: TGCAGTGCTAGCAGGTCTAATGAGCAGTTCTTC.

V usage is TRBV7-9 and J usage is TRBJ1-1, with 8 bases matching TRBD1. CDR1 and CDR2 from the germline V gene are SEHNR and FQNEAQ (reference sequence). The V segment lost 4 bases and the J segment 7 bases; nucleotides outside the gene matches: 14. CDR3 size: 16 residues. The CDR3 is CASSYIVGGGQGEAFF. The CDR3 nucleotides read TGTGCCAGCAGCTACATAGTGGGGGGTGGACAGGGTGAAGCTTTCTTT.

The chain combines TRBV10-3 with TRBJ1-4, with unresolved D. The V gene's germline CDR1 is ENHRY and CDR2 SYGVKD. With 0 bases removed from V and 0 bases from J, the gap between germline ends came to 5 bases. The CDR3 extends over 15 amino acids. The CDR3 nucleotides read TGTGCCATCAGTGAGTCCAGTGCAACTAATGAAAAACTGTTTTTT. This translates into CAISESSATNEKLFF.

The chain is built from TRBV3-1 (or the pseudogene TRBV3-2) and TRBJ1-5; 11 bases are shared with TRBD1. The CDR3 is 15 amino acids. V shed 3 bases and J 3 bases; nucleotides not matched to a gene: 1. Germline loops: CDR1 LGHDT, CDR2 YNNKEL (reference sequence). CDR3 DNA sequence: TGTGCCAGCAGCCAGGGACAGGGGGTCAATCAGCCCCAGCATTTT. This codes for CASSQGQGVNQPQHF.

The V and J genes are TRBV5-4 and TRBJ2-3, with 7 nucleotides matching TRBD1. After removal of 9 bases from V and 1 base from J, the junction contained 5 bases not matched to a gene. This CDR3 comprises 13 residues. Germline V CDR1 and CDR2: SGHNT, YYREEE (reference sequence). CDR3 bases: TGTGCCATCCAGGGGGTGGGCACAGATACGCAGTATTTT. Translated, it gives CAIQGVGTDTQYF.

The V and J genes are TRBV4-3 and TRBJ2-3, with 7 positions matching TRBD1. The CDR3 runs to 16 residues. V dropped 1 base and J dropped 6; count of bases not matched to a gene: 10. Per the germline V gene, CDR1 is LGHNA and CDR2 is YSLEER. This CDR3 reads CASSQVVTGDVDTQYF. The CDR3 DNA is TGCGCCAGCAGCCAAGTAGTAACAGGGGATGTGGATACGCAGTATTTT.

The rearrangement joins TRBV2 to TRBJ2-3, with D unresolved. This CDR3 region has 14 residues. CDR1 is SNHLY and CDR2 is FYNNEI in the germline V gene. V gave up 2 bases and J gave up 0 bases, with 6 bases separating them. CDR3 residues: CASSELSSTDTQYF. The DNA for the CDR3 is TGTGCCAGCAGTGAACTTAGTAGCACAGATACGCAGTATTTT.

CDR3 sequence: CASSPNQGGNIQYF. In DNA form, the CDR3 reads TGTGCCAGCAGCCCAAATCAGGGTGGGAACATTCAGTACTTC. The chain recombines TRBV5-4 with TRBJ2-4, with a possible D match to TRBD1 (5 bases). Germline CDR1 SGHNT, CDR2 YYREEE (reference sequence). Trimming took 4 bases from V and 7 from J, leaving 15 bases between them. This CDR3 region has 14 residues.

The chain carries TRBV19 and TRBJ2-6; the D is unclear. CDR3 length: 15 amino acids. In germline, CDR1 is LNHDA, CDR2 SQIVND (reference sequence). Trimming removed 5 bases from V and 0 bases from J, with 8 bases in between. CDR3 nucleotides: TGTGCCAGTAGTGAACAAAGCTCTGGGGCCAACGTCCTGACTTTC. Translation: CASSEQSSGANVLTF. Full variable domain (outside the CDR3, taken from reference TRBV19 and TRBJ2-6): DGGITQSPKYLFRKEGQNVTLSCEQNLNHDAMYWYRQDPGQGLRLIYYSQIVNDFQKGDIAEGYSVSREKKESFPLTVTSAQKNPTAFYLCASSEQSSGANVLTFGAGSRLTVL.

The chain is built from TRBV11-2 and TRBJ2-7; tentative D call: TRBD2 (7 bases). CDR1 and CDR2 (germline): SGHAT, FQNNGV. The CDR3 extends over 17 amino acids. Trimming removed 1 base at V and 0 bases at J, with 16 bases between. CDR3 in amino acids: CASSLAPRGGGSYEQYF. Here the CDR3 DNA reads TGTGCCAGCAGCTTAGCCCCCCGGGGAGGGGGCTCCTACGAGCAGTACTTC.

The rearrangement uses TRBV5-1 and TRBJ1-1; a weak D match, TRBD1 (6 bases). Germline V gives CDR1 SGHRS, CDR2 YFSETQ. CDR3 length: 14 residues. V was pared by 0 bases and J by 6 bases, with 12 bases between. The CDR3 DNA is TGCGCCAGCAGCTTGGAGGGGGGTTGGGCTGAAGCTTTCTTT. This encodes CASSLEGGWAEAFF.

V usage is TRBV28 and J usage is TRBJ2-7, with TRBD2 identical over 7 bases. The V and J ends lost 5 bases and 5 bases, in that order; junction bases with no gene match: 9. CDR3 size: 14 residues. The germline gives CDR1 MDHEN, CDR2 SYDVKM. This CDR3 reads CASSTSLGTNEQYF. The CDR3 DNA is TGTGCCAGCAGTACCTCCCTAGGGACTAACGAGCAGTACTTC. Filled out from reference TRBV28 and TRBJ2-7, the complete variable domain reads DVKVTQSSRYLVKRTGEKVFLECVQDMDHENMFWYRQDPGLGLRLIYFSYDVKMKEKGDIPEGYSVSREKKERFSLILESASTNQTSMYLCASSTSLGTNEQYFGPGTRLTVT.

V gene TRBV3-1 (or the pseudogene TRBV3-2) combines with J gene TRBJ2-5; D gene unclear. CDR1 and CDR2 (germline): LGHDT, YNNKEL (reference sequence). Trimming pared 1 base from V and 4 bases from J, leaving 4 bases between. The CDR3 has 12 residues. The CDR3 loop is CASSQATETQYF. The DNA of the CDR3 is TGTGCCAGCAGCCAAGCCACAGAGACCCAGTACTTC.

This clone appeared once. V gene TRBV6-1 combines with J gene TRBJ2-7; D ambiguous. This CDR3 comprises 13 residues. V lost 2 bases to trimming and J lost 6 bases, with 11 bases between them. In germline, CDR1 is MNHNS, CDR2 SASEGT. The CDR3 coding sequence is TGTGCCAGCAGTGAAAGGTCCGACTCCGAGCAGTACTTC. This gives the protein CASSERSDSEQYF.

The CDR3 DNA reads as TGTGCCAGCAGCCGCGGCGTGGTTAGTAATTCACCCCTCCACTTT. Translation gives CASSRGVVSNSPLHF. The rearrangement uses TRBV3-1 (or the pseudogene TRBV3-2) and TRBJ1-6; unclear D gene. Germline V CDR1 and CDR2: LGHDT, YNNKEL (reference sequence). Trimming stripped 4 bases from V and 6 bases from J, with 13 bases between. The CDR3 is 15 residues long.